Presented here are 2 T cell receptor beta chains from one specimen sequenced in a study of T cell repertoires in cytomegalovirus infection. TCRdb re-called the reads through MiXCR, storing one row per CDR3 protein. The sample includes a few hundred thousand distinct CDR3 sequences, around 9% seen only once; the top ten take over 12%. The material sequenced was PBMCs. The receptor set was obtained from a human donor in good health (CMV status not recorded). Some clones in this sample may be carry-over from other donors' samples.

This clonotype was recorded many times. The rearrangement links TRBV5-6 to TRBJ2-7; 9 bases are a match to TRBD1. V trimming: 5 bases; J trimming: 2 bases; junction bases outside the gene matches: 5. The CDR3 spans 14 residues. The germline V gene has CDR1 SGHDT and CDR2 YYEEEE. The CDR3 DNA is TGTGCCAGCAGAGCCGGACAGGGGACCTACGAGCAGTACTTC. This translates into CASRAGQGTYEQYF.

This clonotype was picked up a small number of times. The V gene is TRBV27, the J gene TRBJ2-1; D is perhaps TRBD1 (6 bases). Germline values: CDR1 MNHEY, CDR2 SMNVEV (reference sequence). This CDR3 comprises 15 residues. Trimming shortened V by 2 bases and J by 7 bases, and 15 bases separated the two germline ends. CDR3 in DNA: TGTGCCAGCAGTTTACGCATGCAGGGGCAAAATGAGCAGTTCTTC. As protein: CASSLRMQGQNEQFF.